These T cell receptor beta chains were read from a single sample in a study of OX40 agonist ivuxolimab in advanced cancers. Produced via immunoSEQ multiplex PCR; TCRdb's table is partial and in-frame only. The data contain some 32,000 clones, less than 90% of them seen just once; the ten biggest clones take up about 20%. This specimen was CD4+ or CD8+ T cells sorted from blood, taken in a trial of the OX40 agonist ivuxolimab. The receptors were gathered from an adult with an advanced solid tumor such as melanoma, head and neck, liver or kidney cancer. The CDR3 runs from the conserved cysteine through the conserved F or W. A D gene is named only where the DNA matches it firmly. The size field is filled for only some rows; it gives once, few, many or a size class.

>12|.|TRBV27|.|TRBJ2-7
CASSSTPYEQYF
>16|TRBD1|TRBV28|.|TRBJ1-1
CASRQKTGFMNTEAFF
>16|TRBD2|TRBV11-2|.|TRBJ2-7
CASSSRTSGSSYEQYF
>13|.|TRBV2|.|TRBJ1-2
CASSPRVLYGYTF
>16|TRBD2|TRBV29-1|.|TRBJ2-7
CSALVLAGGGLLEQYF
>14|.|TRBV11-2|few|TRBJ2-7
CASSPTGEHYEQYF
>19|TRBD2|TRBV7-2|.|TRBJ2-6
CASSNSSAGGVSGANVLTF
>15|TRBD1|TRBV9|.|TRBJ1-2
CASSVGGGAAYGYTF
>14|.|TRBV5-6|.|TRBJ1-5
CASSLGGFNQPQHF
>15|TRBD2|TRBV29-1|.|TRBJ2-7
CSVGGVGLLTYEQYF
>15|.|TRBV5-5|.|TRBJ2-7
CASSHQGLISYEQYF
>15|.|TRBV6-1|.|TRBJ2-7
CASSDWGAIFDEQYF
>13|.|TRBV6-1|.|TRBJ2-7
CASAPTGAYEQYF
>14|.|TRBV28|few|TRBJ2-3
CASSSDSRTDTQYF
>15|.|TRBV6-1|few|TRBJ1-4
CASSEGGFANEKLFF
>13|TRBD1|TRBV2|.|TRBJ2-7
CASNYGRGYEQYF
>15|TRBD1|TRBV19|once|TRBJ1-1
CASSPRQGMNTEAFF
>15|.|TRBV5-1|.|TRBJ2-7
CASSYNRGGGYEQYF
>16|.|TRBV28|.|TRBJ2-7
CASSFTGRGSSYEQYF
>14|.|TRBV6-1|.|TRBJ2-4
CASSVEGTRHIQYF
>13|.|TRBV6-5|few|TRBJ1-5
CASSYSTDQPQHF
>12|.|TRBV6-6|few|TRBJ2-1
CASSYGPNEQFF
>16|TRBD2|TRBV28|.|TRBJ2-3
CASSLGAGVVTDTQYF
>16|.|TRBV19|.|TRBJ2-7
CASSMVLWGRAYEQYF
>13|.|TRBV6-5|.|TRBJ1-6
CASQGSYNSPLHF
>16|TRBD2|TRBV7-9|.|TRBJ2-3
CASSLVLAGVTDTQYF
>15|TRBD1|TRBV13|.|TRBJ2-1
CASSHGQGSYNEQFF
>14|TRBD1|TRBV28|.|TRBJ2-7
CASSTQTGNYEQYF
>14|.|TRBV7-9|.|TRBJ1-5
CASSPTGLNQPQHF
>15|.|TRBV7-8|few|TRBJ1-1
CASSLKPAPNTEAFF
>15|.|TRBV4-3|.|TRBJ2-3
CASSQVVASTDTQYF
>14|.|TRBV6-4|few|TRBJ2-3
CASSDRSDTDTQYF
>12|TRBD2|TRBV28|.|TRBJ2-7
CASSFAGAEQYF
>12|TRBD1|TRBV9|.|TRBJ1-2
CASNDRGGGYTF
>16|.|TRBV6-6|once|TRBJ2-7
CASSSYTALEVHEQYF
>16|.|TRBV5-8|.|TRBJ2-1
CASSYLGTYSYNEQFF
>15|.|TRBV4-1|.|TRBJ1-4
CASSQDSGANEKLFF
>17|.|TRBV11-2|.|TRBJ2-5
CASSSRAPRRGEETQYF
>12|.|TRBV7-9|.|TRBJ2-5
CASSFLQETQYF
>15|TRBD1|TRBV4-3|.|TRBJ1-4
CASSLRTGANEKLFF
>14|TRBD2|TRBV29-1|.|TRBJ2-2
CSVVLTGGTGELFF
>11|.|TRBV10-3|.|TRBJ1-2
CAISDREGYTF
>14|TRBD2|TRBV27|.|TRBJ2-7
CASSFGGRAYEQYF
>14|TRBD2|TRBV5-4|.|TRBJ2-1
CASRESGRYNEQFF
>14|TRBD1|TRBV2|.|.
CASSTGTGGYEQYF